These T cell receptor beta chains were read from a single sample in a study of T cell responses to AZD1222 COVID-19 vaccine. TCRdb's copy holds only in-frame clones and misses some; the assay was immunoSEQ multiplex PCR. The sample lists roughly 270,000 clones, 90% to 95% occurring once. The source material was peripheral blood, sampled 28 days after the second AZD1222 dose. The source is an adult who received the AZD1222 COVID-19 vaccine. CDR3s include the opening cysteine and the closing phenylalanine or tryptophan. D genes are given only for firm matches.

CDR3aa: CASSLVAGGWGSPLHF
CDR3nt: TGTGCCAGCAGCTTAGTTGCGGGGGGTTGGGGATCACCCCTCCACTTT
d_gene: NA
v_gene: TRBV11-2
j_gene: TRBJ1-6

CDR3aa: CASRSRGLGNSPLHF
CDR3nt: TGTGCCAGCAGGTCTAGGGGGCTTGGGAATTCACCCCTCCACTTT
d_gene: TRBD1
v_gene: TRBV11-2
j_gene: TRBJ1-6

CDR3aa: CATSAPPPNTGELFF
CDR3nt: TGTGCCACCAGTGCCCCTCCTCCGAACACCGGGGAGCTGTTTTTT
d_gene: NA
v_gene: TRBV24-1
j_gene: TRBJ2-2

CDR3aa: CASSQDTAYGYTF
CDR3nt: TGTGCCAGTAGTCAAGACACGGCCTATGGCTACACCTTC
d_gene: NA
v_gene: TRBV19
j_gene: TRBJ1-2

CDR3aa: CASGRGQGSTEAFF
CDR3nt: TGTGCCAGCGGCAGGGGACAGGGTTCCACTGAAGCTTTCTTT
d_gene: TRBD1
v_gene: TRBV7-9
j_gene: TRBJ1-1

CDR3aa: CASSPQGGAYEQYF
CDR3nt: TGTGCCAGCAGCCCCCAGGGGGGGGCCTACGAGCAGTACTTC
d_gene: NA
v_gene: TRBV7-2
j_gene: TRBJ2-7

CDR3aa: CASGLATLEGEQFF
CDR3nt: TGTGCTAGTGGTTTGGCAACCCTAGAAGGTGAGCAGTTCTTC
d_gene: NA
v_gene: TRBV12-5
j_gene: TRBJ2-1

CDR3aa: CASSVRSLSSYNEQFF
CDR3nt: TGTGCCAGCAGCGTAAGGTCGCTAAGCTCCTACAATGAGCAGTTCTTC
d_gene: NA
v_gene: TRBV9
j_gene: TRBJ2-1

CDR3aa: CASTPLVISGNTIYF
CDR3nt: TGCGCCAGCACCCCGTTGGTGATCTCTGGAAACACCATATATTTT
d_gene: NA
v_gene: TRBV10-2
j_gene: TRBJ1-3

CDR3aa: CASSLSRTGRRDF
CDR3nt: TGTGCCAGCAGTTTAAGTAGGACAGGGCGGCGAGATTTT
d_gene: TRBD1
v_gene: TRBV12-3/TRBV12-4
j_gene: TRBJ2-2

CDR3aa: CASSQAVAGGYEQYF
CDR3nt: TGTGCCAGCAGCCAAGCCGTAGCGGGAGGATACGAGCAGTACTTC
d_gene: TRBD2
v_gene: TRBV3-1/TRBV3-2
j_gene: TRBJ2-7

CDR3aa: CASSLGLMNTEAFF
CDR3nt: TGTGCCAGCAGTTTAGGGCTTATGAACACTGAAGCTTTCTTT
d_gene: NA
v_gene: TRBV27
j_gene: TRBJ1-1